Presented here are 15 T cell receptor beta chains from one specimen sequenced in a study of beta chain features in type 1 diabetes. Expressed TCRB transcripts were sequenced after all isolated RNA was converted to cDNA. The assay was immunoSEQ multiplex PCR, and TCRdb's table has in-frame clones only and misses some. The table includes fewer than 500,000 clones, approximately 15% detected once. The sample taken for sequencing was naive CD4+ T cells from blood. These receptors came from a man aged 25-45 years in good health.

The chain recombines TRBV10-3 with TRBJ2-7, with unresolved D. This CDR3 contains 12 residues. V lost 0 bases to trimming and J lost 1 base, with 1 base between them. In germline, CDR1 is ENHRY, CDR2 SYGVKD. Here the CDR3 reads CAISESSYEQYF. The CDR3 DNA is TGTGCCATCAGTGAGTCATCCTACGAGCAGTACTTC.

This clone occurred a few times. DNA of the CDR3: TGTGCCAGCAGCGGCGTCGGGGCGTGGACTGAAGCTTTCTTT. As protein: CASSGVGAWTEAFF. The chain is built from TRBV5-6 and TRBJ1-1, with D tentatively TRBD1 (5 bases). The CDR3 spans 14 residues. Deletions cut 4 bases from V and 5 bases from J, with 15 bases between. Germline values: CDR1 SGHDT, CDR2 YYEEEE.

The CDR3 reads CASSRTGDYNEQFF. The DNA for the CDR3 is TGTGCCAGCAGTCGGACAGGGGATTACAATGAGCAGTTCTTC. This chain uses TRBV7-9 with TRBJ2-1; 9 nucleotides match TRBD1. J lost 4 bases, V lost 6 bases, and 4 bases had no gene match. The CDR3 is 14 amino acids. Germline CDR1 reads SEHNR; CDR2 reads FQNEAQ (reference sequence).

The genes are TRBV11-2 and TRBJ2-3; no clear D. CDR1 is SGHAT, CDR2 FQNNGV, per germline. This CDR3 is built from 13 residues. V gave up 5 bases and J gave up 2 bases, with 8 bases separating them. The chain's CDR3 is CASSEYYTDTQYF. CDR3 nucleotide sequence: TGTGCCAGCAGCGAGTACTACACAGATACGCAGTATTTT. The full variable domain, its missing parts supplied by reference TRBV11-2 and TRBJ2-3, is EAGVAQSPRYKIIEKRQSVAFWCNPISGHATLYWYQQILGQGPKLLIQFQNNGVVDDSQLPKDRFSAERLKGVDSTLKIQPAKLEDSAVYLCASSEYYTDTQYFGPGTRLTVL.

Only a few counts were recorded for this clone. This chain joins TRBV4-1 and TRBJ2-7, with TRBD2 matching 10 bases. Germline values: CDR1 MGHRA, CDR2 YSYEKL. Trimming took 1 base from V and 2 from J; bases not matched to a gene: 5. This CDR3 comprises 16 residues. The CDR3 region is CASSQGLAGAAYEQYF. In DNA form, the CDR3 reads TGCGCCAGCAGCCAAGGTCTAGCGGGGGCCGCCTACGAGCAGTACTTC.

J is TRBJ1-6 and V is TRBV4-3; TRBD1 matches at 8 bases. The CDR3 spans 15 residues. Per the germline V gene, CDR1 is LGHNA and CDR2 is YSLEER. V shed 4 bases, J shed 9 bases, and the junction held 8 bases outside the gene matches. The CDR3 DNA reads as TGCGCCAGCAGCCCAACCACAGGGGGATTTTCACCCCTCCACTTT. Translation: CASSPTTGGFSPLHF.

The J gene is TRBJ1-2, the V gene TRBV10-3; D remains unclear. Trimming pared 3 bases from V and 8 bases from J, leaving 13 bases between. The CDR3 length is 13 residues. Germline values: CDR1 ENHRY, CDR2 SYGVKD. The CDR3 region has the DNA TGTGCCATCAGTGAATATAGTCTGGGAGGCTACACCTTC. This encodes CAISEYSLGGYTF.

This clone came up a few times. This chain joins TRBV6-5 and TRBJ2-2; either TRBD1 or TRBD2 may supply D (5 bases each). Germline CDR1 and CDR2: MNHEY and SVGAGI. The CDR3 spans 15 residues. V was pared by 5 bases and J by 4 bases, with 14 bases between. The CDR3 sequence is CASSPIEGSTGELFF. The CDR3 DNA follows: TGTGCCAGCAGTCCCATCGAGGGGTCCACCGGGGAGCTGTTTTTT.

This clone has a handful of counts. This sample includes further DNA sequences coding for the same CDR3. The V gene is TRBV20-1, the J gene TRBJ2-5; D is ambiguous. The V gene's germline CDR1 is DFQATT and CDR2 SNEGSKA (reference sequence). The CDR3 is made up of 11 amino acids. The V gene lost 3 bases and the J gene lost 1 base, with 3 bases spanning the gap. CDR3: CSARAQETQYF. CDR3 nucleotide sequence: TGCAGTGCTAGGGCCCAAGAGACCCAGTACTTC.

V and J are TRBV7-8 and TRBJ2-7; 11 bases agree with TRBD1. Looked up from germline, CDR1 is SGHVS and CDR2 is FQNEAQ. CDR3 length equals 15 residues. V dropped 1 base and J dropped 2; count of bases not matched to a gene: 1. In DNA, the CDR3 is TGTGCCAGCAGCTTAGGGGGACAGGGGGCCTACGAGCAGTACTTC. As protein: CASSLGGQGAYEQYF.

The J gene is TRBJ1-1, the V gene TRBV29-1; no clear D. CDR1 is SQVTM, CDR2 ANQGSEA, per germline. The germline V and J ends were trimmed by 7 bases and 0 bases, with 15 bases remaining between them. The CDR3 contains 14 residues. The CDR3, as DNA: TGCAGCGCTTATAGTTATCCGATGAACACTGAAGCTTTCTTT. Its translation: CSAYSYPMNTEAFF.

A few counts support this clone. Within the sample, other DNA sequences also encode this same CDR3. This CDR3 is CASSQGLAGAQETQYF. CDR3 DNA: TGCGCCAGCAGCCAAGGCCTAGCGGGGGCCCAAGAGACCCAGTACTTC. The chain recombines TRBV4-1 with TRBJ2-5; 10 bases map to TRBD2. Trimming took 1 base from V and 1 from J; bases not matched to a gene: 3. The CDR3 spans 16 residues. Per the germline V gene, CDR1 is MGHRA and CDR2 is YSYEKL.

This clone has a handful of counts. The chain has TRBV7-2 and TRBJ1-2, with TRBD1 identical over 7 bases. Per germline, CDR1 SGHTA and CDR2 FQGNSA. V trimming: 5 bases; J trimming: 6 bases; junction bases outside the gene matches: 6. This CDR3 is built from 13 residues. In DNA form, the CDR3 reads TGTGCCAGCAGCCCAAACAGGGGCCATGGCTACACCTTC. It encodes CASSPNRGHGYTF.

This clone was seen once. The rearrangement uses TRBV29-1 and TRBJ1-2, with a possible D match to TRBD1 (5 bases). The CDR3 is 13 amino acids. CDR1 is SQVTM and CDR2 is ANQGSEA in the germline V gene. With 4 bases removed from V and 5 bases from J, the gap between germline ends came to 14 bases. The CDR3 is CSVVGADGYGYTF. The CDR3 DNA sequence: TGCAGCGTTGTAGGGGCTGACGGGTATGGCTACACCTTC.

This clone has just a few counts. This chain joins TRBV9 and TRBJ1-4; D is ambiguous. Germline CDR1 SGDLS, CDR2 YYNGEE. With 3 bases removed from V and 5 bases from J, the gap between germline ends came to 5 bases. The CDR3 runs to 12 residues. The CDR3: CASSARNEKLFF. The DNA for the CDR3 is TGTGCCAGCAGCGCGAGAAATGAAAAACTGTTTTTT. The entire variable domain, with the rest obtained from reference TRBV9 and TRBJ1-4, is as follows: DSGVTQTPKHLITATGQRVTLRCSPRSGDLSVYWYQQSLDQGLQFLIQYYNGEERAKGNILERFSAQQFPDLHSELNLSSLELGDSALYFCASSARNEKLFFGSGTQLSVL.